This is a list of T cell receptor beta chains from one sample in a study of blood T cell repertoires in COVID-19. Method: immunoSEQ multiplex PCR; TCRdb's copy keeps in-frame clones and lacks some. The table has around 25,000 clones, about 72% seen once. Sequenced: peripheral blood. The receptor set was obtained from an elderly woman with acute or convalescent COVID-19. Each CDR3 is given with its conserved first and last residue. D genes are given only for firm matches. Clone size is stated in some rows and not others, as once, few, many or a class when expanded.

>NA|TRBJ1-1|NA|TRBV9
CASSVSGDRGTEAFF
TGTGCCAGCAGCGTATCAGGGGACCGAGGGACTGAAGCTTTCTTT
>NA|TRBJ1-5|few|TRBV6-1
CASSEARGVRNQPQHF
TGTGCCAGCAGTGAAGCGCGCGGGGTTCGCAATCAGCCCCAGCATTTT
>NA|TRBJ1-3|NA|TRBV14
CASSRRQLAGNTIYF
TGTGCCAGCAGCCGACGACAGTTGGCTGGAAACACCATATATTTT
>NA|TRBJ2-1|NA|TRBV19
CASSMITSSYNEQFF
TGTGCCAGTAGTATGATTACGAGCTCCTACAATGAGCAGTTCTTC
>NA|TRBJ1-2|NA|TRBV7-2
CASSQGRVNYGYTF
TGTGCCAGCAGTCAGGGGAGGGTCAACTATGGCTACACCTTC
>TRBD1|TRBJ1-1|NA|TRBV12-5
CASDLRDRTEAFF
TGTGCTAGTGACCTCCGGGACAGAACTGAAGCTTTCTTT
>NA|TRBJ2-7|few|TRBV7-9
CATLGLGYEQYF
TGTGCCACGCTAGGACTTGGCTACGAGCAGTACTTC
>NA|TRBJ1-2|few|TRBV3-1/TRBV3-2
CASSQEGLARGYGYTF
TGTGCCAGCAGCCAAGAAGGCTTGGCGAGAGGCTATGGCTACACCTTC
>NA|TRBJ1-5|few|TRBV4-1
CASSLSDRSNQPQHF
TGCGCCAGCAGCCTCAGTGACAGGAGCAATCAGCCCCAGCATTTT
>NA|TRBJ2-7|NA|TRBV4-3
CASSHPLSGCEQYF
TGCGCCAGCAGCCATCCCCTATCGGGGTGCGAGCAGTACTTC
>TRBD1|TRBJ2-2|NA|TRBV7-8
CASSLRQGGTGELFF
TGTGCCAGCAGCTTAAGACAGGGGGGAACCGGGGAGCTGTTTTTT
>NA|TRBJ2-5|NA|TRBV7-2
CASSRRGRGARETQYF
TGTGCCAGCAGCCGGAGGGGCAGGGGGGCTCGGGAGACCCAGTACTTC
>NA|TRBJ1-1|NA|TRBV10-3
CAITSGTTEAFF
TGTGCCATCACCTCGGGGACTACTGAAGCTTTCTTT
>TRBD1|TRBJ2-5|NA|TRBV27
CASSRRRQGHQETQYF
TGTGCCAGCAGTAGACGCCGACAGGGCCACCAAGAGACCCAGTACTTC
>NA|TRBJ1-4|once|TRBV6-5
CASSRQVNEKLFF
TGTGCCAGCAGTAGACAGGTGAATGAAAAACTGTTTTTT
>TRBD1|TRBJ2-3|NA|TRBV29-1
CSVADRGSTDTQYF
TGCAGCGTAGCCGACAGGGGGAGCACAGATACGCAGTATTTT